What follows are 28 T cell receptor beta chains derived from one specimen sequenced in a study of blood T cells in healthy people across ages. A second roughly 7 to 11 cycle PCR used barcoded and J-beta primers. TCRdb used MiXCR to reprocess the 5' RACE reads, holding one entry per CDR3 protein. The sample yields nearly 800,000 distinct CDR3 sequences, around three fifths seen once. Material for sequencing was blood. Receptors were obtained from a man aged 40-50 years in good health.

This clonotype showed up just once. V usage is TRBV7-9 and J usage is TRBJ2-3; 8 bases agree with TRBD1. The V gene's germline CDR1 is SEHNR and CDR2 FQNEAQ (reference sequence). With 2 bases clipped from V and 6 bases from J, the junction kept 10 bases outside the gene matches. This CDR3 contains 16 residues. The CDR3 DNA sequence: TGTGCCAGCAGCTTATTAAGGTCAGGGGGCCAGGATACGCAGTATTTT. Its translation: CASSLLRSGGQDTQYF.

The table lists this clonotype with a few counts. A junction end diverges from the germline sequence, so it may reflect a read error. The chain uses TRBV2 and TRBJ1-4; D unclear. Germline-derived CDR1 and CDR2 are SNHLY and FYNNEI. The CDR3 sequence is 11 residues long. The CDR3 loop reads CASRTYEKLFF. Here the CDR3 DNA reads TGTGCCAGCAGAACTTATGAAAAACTGTTTTTT.

The genes are TRBV5-1 and TRBJ2-4; TRBD1 might be the D (6 bases). Trimming removed 0 bases at V and 0 bases at J, with 13 bases between. The CDR3 totals 17 residues. The germline gives CDR1 SGHRS, CDR2 YFSETQ. CDR3 coding DNA: TGCGCCAGCAGCTTGGGAACGGACAGATTAGCCAAAAACATTCAGTACTTC. This sequence encodes CASSLGTDRLAKNIQYF.

The chain joins TRBV6-7 to TRBJ2-1; maybe TRBD1 (5 bases). The better agreement between TRBJ2-7 and the DNA end casts doubt on the J call. TRBV6-7 is an ORF, and what it does is uncertain. The CDR3 is 12 residues long. The CDR3 region has the DNA TGTGCCAGCATAGACAGACACTACGAGCAGTACTTC. Translation: CASIDRHYEQYF.

The gene calls are TRBV27 and TRBJ2-5; possibly TRBD2 for D (6 bases). V gave up 5 bases and J gave up 1 base, with 14 bases separating them. Per germline, CDR1 MNHEY and CDR2 SMNVEV (reference sequence). The CDR3 sequence is 15 residues long. CDR3 in amino acids: CASSPTLGGQETQYF. The DNA for the CDR3 is TGTGCCAGCAGTCCTACCCTGGGGGGCCAAGAGACCCAGTACTTC.

A few counts support this clonotype. V and J are TRBV4-2 and TRBJ2-1; D is possibly TRBD2 (5 bases). The CDR3 length is 16 residues. From germline, CDR1 is LGHNA and CDR2 YNFKEQ. The V end lost 0 bases, the J end lost 4 bases, and 13 bases lay between the germline ends. The CDR3 DNA is TGTGCCAGCAGCCAAGATCCGGCTAGCTATTACAATGAGCAGTTCTTC. Amino acid sequence: CASSQDPASYYNEQFF.

This chain links TRBV6-2 or TRBV6-3 with TRBJ2-5; perhaps D is TRBD1 or TRBD2 (6 bases each). The CDR3 extends over 15 amino acids. Germline V gives CDR1 MNHEY, CDR2 SVGEGT. The V and J ends lost 6 bases and 5 bases respectively, with 19 bases between them. The CDR3 coding sequence is TGTGCCAGCAGCCCGACCTACAGGGCGGGGGAGACCCAGTACTTC. It specifies CASSPTYRAGETQYF.

In this sample, this clonotype turned up a few times. V is TRBV28 and J is TRBJ2-1, with a possible D match to TRBD2 (5 bases). CDR3 length: 16 residues. Germline V gene data show CDR1 as MDHEN and CDR2 as SYDVKM. Trimming cost V 10 bases and J 3 bases, with 22 bases left between them. CDR3 loop: CATTQGAETNYNEQFF. The CDR3 nucleotides are TGTGCCACCACTCAAGGAGCGGAAACCAACTACAATGAGCAGTTCTTC. Variable domain in full (rest from reference TRBV28 and TRBJ2-1): DVKVTQSSRYLVKRTGEKVFLECVQDMDHENMFWYRQDPGLGLRLIYFSYDVKMKEKGDIPEGYSVSREKKERFSLILESASTNQTSMYLCATTQGAETNYNEQFFGPGTRLTVL.

This rearrangement joins TRBV20-1 to TRBJ2-2; D remains unclear. This CDR3 is built from 11 residues. Germline V lookup: CDR1 DFQATT, CDR2 SNEGSKA (reference sequence). The V gene lost 2 bases and the J gene lost 7 bases, with 5 bases spanning the gap. The CDR3 DNA sequence: TGCAGTGCTAGAAGTCGCGGGGAGCTGTTTTTT. This gives the protein CSARSRGELFF.

The chain employs TRBV28 and TRBJ2-7, with TRBD2 matching 9 bases. The CDR3 covers 14 residues. Germline assignment: CDR1 MDHEN and CDR2 SYDVKM. V was pared by 7 bases and J by 2 bases, with 6 bases of the junction left unmatched. CDR3: CASNLGGRAYEQYF. CDR3 in DNA: TGTGCCAGCAACCTGGGCGGGAGGGCCTACGAGCAGTACTTC.

The rearrangement links TRBV12-3 or TRBV12-4 to TRBJ1-6, with D perhaps matching TRBD1 (5 bases). The V gene lost 6 bases and the J gene lost 8 bases, with 8 bases spanning the gap. This CDR3 has 12 amino acids. In DNA form, the CDR3 reads TGTGCCAGCAGAACGACAGATTCACCCCTCCACTTT. This gives the protein CASRTTDSPLHF.

This clonotype was counted between two and nine times. The rearrangement uses TRBV12-3 or TRBV12-4 and TRBJ1-5; unclear D gene. V lost 0 bases and J 5 bases, leaving 5 bases between the germline ends. The CDR3 is 13 amino acids. CDR3 bases: TGTGCCAGCAGTTTAGCGGTCGATCAGCCCCAGCATTTT. Its protein is CASSLAVDQPQHF.

The chain's CDR3 is CSARDLRKEHDTQYF. The CDR3 region has the DNA TGCAGTGCTAGAGATCTGCGGAAGGAACACGATACGCAGTATTTT. This rearrangement joins TRBV20-1 to TRBJ2-3; no firm D call. V was pared by 0 bases and J by 6 bases, with 16 bases between. The CDR3 consists of 15 residues. Germline-derived CDR1 and CDR2 are DFQATT and SNEGSKA (reference sequence).

The CDR3 sequence is CASSPDEGGKNIQYF. In DNA form, the CDR3 reads TGTGCCAGCAGTCCGGACGAGGGGGGCAAAAACATTCAGTACTTC. The rearrangement links TRBV12-3 or TRBV12-4 to TRBJ2-4; TRBD1 or TRBD2 may be the D gene (6 bases each). V was cut by 5 bases and J by 3 bases, with 14 bases left in between. The CDR3 loop spans 15 amino acids.

The chain carries TRBV20-1 and TRBJ2-3, with 8 bases that match TRBD2. Trimming cost V 4 bases and J 3 bases; bases outside gene matches: 9. The CDR3 has 15 amino acids. Germline CDR1 DFQATT, CDR2 SNEGSKA (reference sequence). This CDR3 reads CSATYLAGSTDTQYF. CDR3 in DNA: TGCAGTGCTACCTATCTAGCGGGTTCGACAGATACGCAGTATTTT.

This clonotype was observed a handful of times. The chain links TRBV20-1 to TRBJ2-1; 12 bases align to TRBD2. Germline V lookup: CDR1 DFQATT, CDR2 SNEGSKA (reference sequence). V was clipped by 2 bases and J by 9 bases; unmatched bases: 2. CDR3 length: 13 amino acids. CDR3 sequence reads: CSARLAGGGEQFF. The CDR3 DNA reads TGCAGTGCTAGACTAGCGGGGGGGGGTGAGCAGTTCTTC.

This clonotype has only one observation. V usage is TRBV9 and J usage is TRBJ2-5; 12 positions match TRBD2. The better agreement between TRBJ2-7 and the DNA end casts doubt on the J call. CDR3 length: 16 residues. Per the germline V gene, CDR1 is SGDLS and CDR2 is YYNGEE. In DNA form, the CDR3 reads TGTGCCAGCAGCGTTGGATCTAGCGGGAGGGTGCCCGAGCAGTACTTC. It encodes CASSVGSSGRVPEQYF.

The rearrangement uses TRBV30 and TRBJ1-5; TRBD1 matches 9 bases. The CDR3 runs to 14 residues. CDR1 is GTSNPN, CDR2 SVGIG, per germline (reference sequence). Losses at the gene ends were 5 bases for V and 0 bases for J; bases not matched to a gene: 2. CDR3 sequence (DNA): TGTGCCTGGGACAGGGGGGTTAGCAATCAGCCCCAGCATTTT. Encoded protein: CAWDRGVSNQPQHF.

V and J are TRBV6-2 or TRBV6-3 and TRBJ2-7; D tentatively reads TRBD1 or TRBD2 (5 bases each). This CDR3 region has 14 residues. V dropped 0 bases and J dropped 8 bases, with 14 bases sitting between them. The V gene's germline CDR1 is MNHEY and CDR2 SVGEGT. The CDR3, as DNA: TGTGCCAGCAGTTACTCGGTGGGACCAGTTAAGCAGTACTTC. It codes for CASSYSVGPVKQYF.

V usage is TRBV20-1 and J usage is TRBJ2-3; possible D gene TRBD2, 7 bases. The CDR3 spans 12 residues. V gave up 0 bases and J gave up 10 bases, with 11 bases separating them. Germline V CDR1 and CDR2: DFQATT, SNEGSKA (reference sequence). The CDR3 DNA reads TGCAGTGCTAGAGATCGGGGGGCGGCGCAGTATTTT. Encoded protein: CSARDRGAAQYF.

The rearrangement uses TRBV7-2 and TRBJ2-5, with D uncertain. Germline loops: CDR1 SGHTA, CDR2 FQGNSA. Trimming cost V 2 bases and J 5 bases, with 18 bases left between them. The CDR3 sequence is 16 residues long. CDR3 sequence: CASSLSIGLVEETQYF. DNA of the CDR3: TGTGCCAGCAGCTTATCAATAGGGCTGGTTGAGGAGACCCAGTACTTC. The full variable domain, with the rest looked up from reference TRBV7-2 and TRBJ2-5, is GAGVSQSPSNKVTEKGKDVELRCDPISGHTALYWYRQSLGQGLEFLIYFQGNSAPDKSGLPSDRFSAERTGGSVSTLTIQRTQQEDSAVYLCASSLSIGLVEETQYFGPGTRLLVL.

The CDR3 is CASSLERVWGTEAFF. In DNA, the CDR3 is TGTGCCAGCAGCTTAGAAAGAGTTTGGGGCACTGAAGCTTTCTTT. This rearrangement joins TRBV7-8 to TRBJ1-1, with unresolved D. Trimming removed 1 base at V and 4 bases at J, with 13 bases between. CDR3 length: 15 residues. Germline CDR1 reads SGHVS; CDR2 reads FQNEAQ.

This clonotype turned up a few times. The V gene is TRBV27, the J gene TRBJ2-7; tentatively, D is TRBD1 (5 bases). CDR1 and CDR2 (germline): MNHEY, SMNVEV (reference sequence). The CDR3 spans 13 residues. V was shortened by 1 base and J by 7 bases, with 11 bases between the two germline ends. The CDR3 loop is CASSLWQGWEQYF. The CDR3 nucleotides are TGTGCCAGCAGTTTATGGCAGGGCTGGGAGCAGTACTTC.

The chain couples TRBV3-1 to TRBJ2-5; no reliable D call. The CDR3 is made up of 14 amino acids. Germline assignment: CDR1 LGHDT and CDR2 YNNKEL (reference sequence). V was trimmed by 1 base and J by 0 bases, leaving 6 bases between them. In DNA form, the CDR3 reads TGTGCCAGCAGCCAAGGAATACACCAAGAGACCCAGTACTTC. It specifies CASSQGIHQETQYF.

To note about this clonotype: A read error may account for a junction end that differs from germline. The chain employs TRBV6-5 and TRBJ1-2; 7 positions match TRBD1. Germline V gives CDR1 MNHEY, CDR2 SVGAGI. The CDR3 covers 17 residues. The DNA of the CDR3 is TGTGCCAGCAGTTATAATAAACCGACAGGGTCCAACTATGGCTACACCTTT. Translated: CASSYNKPTGSNYGYTF.

V usage is TRBV20-1 and J usage is TRBJ2-7, with 10 bases that match TRBD2. The V gene's germline CDR1 is DFQATT and CDR2 SNEGSKA (reference sequence). This CDR3 region has 16 residues. The trim removed 8 bases at V and 5 bases at J, leaving 18 bases unmatched. This CDR3 is CSITARAGGPRNEQYF. In DNA form, the CDR3 reads TGCAGTATCACCGCTCGAGCGGGAGGGCCTCGAAACGAGCAGTACTTC.

V and J are TRBV13 and TRBJ2-7, with D hard to call. V was pared by 5 bases and J by 3 bases, with 11 bases between. This CDR3 region has 13 residues. From germline, CDR1 is PRHDT and CDR2 FYEKMQ (reference sequence). The CDR3 region has the DNA TGTGCCAGCAGCGTAAACGGCGACTACGAGCAGTACTTC. This codes for CASSVNGDYEQYF.

The rearrangement links TRBV7-6 to TRBJ2-5; D remains unclear. The CDR3 is 13 residues long. Germline assignment: CDR1 SGHVS and CDR2 FNYEAQ. The germline V and J ends were trimmed by 0 bases and 5 bases, with 7 bases remaining between them. CDR3 protein: CASSLALVETQYF. Written as DNA, the CDR3 is TGTGCCAGCAGCTTAGCGCTAGTGGAGACCCAGTACTTC.